This T cell receptor (beta chain) was profiled in a study of blood T cell repertoires in COVID-19. Per the original data handling: How many nucleated cells were present was estimated from reference gene primer amplification. Profiling relied on immunoSEQ multiplex PCR, and the TCRdb table lists in-frame clones only, not all of them. V and J calls plus clone size are reproduced from that table; the DNA served to infer D and trimming. The table lists under 200,000 clones, about 80% of them singletons. The sequencing sample was made of peripheral blood. The origin of this receptor is a man in his 70s who had recovered from COVID-19.

DNA of the CDR3: TGTGCCAGCAGCTTCGGACAGGGGATCTACGAGCAGTACTTC. Amino acids: CASSFGQGIYEQYF. V is TRBV7-9 and J is TRBJ2-7, with TRBD1 matching 9 bases. The V segment lost 3 bases and the J segment 3 bases; nucleotides outside the gene matches: 3. Per germline, CDR1 SEHNR and CDR2 FQNEAQ (reference sequence). The length of the CDR3 is 14 residues. The full variable domain, rest sourced from reference TRBV7-9 and TRBJ2-7, is DTGVSQNPRHKITKRGQNVTFRCDPISEHNRLYWYRQTLGQGPEFLTYFQNEAQLEKSRLLSDRFSAERPKGSFSTLEIQRTEQGDSAMYLCASSFGQGIYEQYFGPGTRLTVT.